This T cell receptor (beta chain) appears in the sequencing data of a study of cytomegalovirus exposure and HLA in healthy donors. CDR1 is MDHEN, CDR2 SYDVKM, per germline. Trimming cost V 3 bases and J 10 bases; bases outside gene matches: 5. The CDR3 runs to 12 residues. Primers for the PCR totalled 60 Vbeta and 13 Jbeta. The repertoire was sequenced with immunoSEQ multiplex PCR; TCRdb's copy has only in-frame clones and lacks some. The sample carries 150,000 to 160,000 clones, roughly 84% recorded once. This TCR was sampled from a woman aged 18-30 years in good health and CMV-seronegative. Material: PBMCs. V is TRBV28 and J is TRBJ1-1; 7 bases line up with TRBD1. This chain's CDR3 is CASSLGQGGAFF. CDR3 nucleotide sequence: TGTGCCAGCAGTTTGGGCCAGGGGGGAGCTTTCTTT.